This T cell receptor (beta chain) came from a study of radiotherapy plus CTLA-4 blockade in lung cancer. About the study: 15% to 20% of patients responded objectively, and about 30% achieved disease control.

Chemo-refractory metastatic non-small-cell lung cancer patients underwent focal radiation alongside CTLA-4 blockade with ipilimumab. Germline loops: CDR1 SEHNR, CDR2 FQNEAQ (reference sequence). V shed 7 bases and J 5 bases; nucleotides not matched to a gene: 7. This CDR3 is built from 13 residues. The data were produced by immunoSEQ multiplex PCR, yet TCRdb's version contains in-frame clones alone and is incomplete. The sample yields approximately 28,000 clones, 79% seen once. The sequencing used peripheral blood, collected from a patient treated with radiotherapy plus ipilimumab. V and J are TRBV7-9 and TRBJ1-1; TRBD1 aligns across 7 bases. This sequence originates from a human donor with non-small cell lung cancer that progressed on radiotherapy plus ipilimumab. The CDR3 here is CASTDRVYTEAFF. CDR3 coding DNA: TGTGCCAGCACCGACAGGGTTTATACTGAAGCTTTCTTT.